The 27 T cell receptor beta chains presented below share a single source sample, sequenced in a study of T cell responses to AZD1222 COVID-19 vaccine. Assay: immunoSEQ multiplex PCR; the TCRdb copy retains only in-frame clones and omits some. The sample shows around 120,000 clones, around 95% of them seen only once. The sequences come from peripheral blood, collected on day 0 of AZD1222 vaccination. Receptors were obtained from an adult in good health.

V gene TRBV5-1 combines with J gene TRBJ1-1, with 8 bases that match TRBD1. The germline gives CDR1 SGHRS, CDR2 YFSETQ. The CDR3 sequence is 15 residues long. V shed 6 bases and J 2 bases; nucleotides not matched to a gene: 9. The CDR3 DNA reads as TGCGCCAGCACGACAGGGGCTACGGGAAACACTGAAGCTTTCTTT. Protein: CASTTGATGNTEAFF.

In this sample, this clone turned up once. J is TRBJ2-3 and V is TRBV11-3, with TRBD2 identical over 10 bases. Germline lookup yields CDR1 SGHNT and CDR2 YENEEA. The CDR3 length is 16 residues. Germline trimming cut 5 bases from V and 1 base from J; bases unmatched to any gene: 6. This CDR3 reads CASSAPGTSGTDTQYF. CDR3 sequence (DNA): TGTGCCAGCAGCGCGCCCGGGACTAGCGGCACAGATACGCAGTATTTT.

This clone occurred once. The chain employs TRBV28 and TRBJ2-1; TRBD2 agrees at 11 bases. Germline CDR1 MDHEN, CDR2 SYDVKM. V shed 7 bases and J 8 bases; nucleotides not matched to a gene: 10. The CDR3 is made up of 15 amino acids. CDR3 nucleotide sequence: TGTGCCAGCACGGAACTAGCGGGAGAAGGCGATGAGCAGTTCTTC. Encoded protein: CASTELAGEGDEQFF.

The chain recombines TRBV5-6 with TRBJ1-6; TRBD1 matches at 7 bases. Germline V gene lookup returns CDR1 SGHDT and CDR2 YYEEEE. The CDR3 is made up of 14 amino acids. The V and J ends lost 4 bases and 11 bases, in that order; junction bases with no gene match: 9. The CDR3 region is CASSPDRALPPLHF. The CDR3 coding sequence is TGTGCCAGCAGCCCAGACAGGGCTCTCCCACCCCTCCACTTT. Full variable domain (rest looked up from reference TRBV5-6 and TRBJ1-6): DAGVTQSPTHLIKTRGQQVTLRCSPKSGHDTVSWYQQALGQGPQFIFQYYEEEERQRGNFPDRFSGHQFPNYSSELNVNALLLGDSALYLCASSPDRALPPLHFGNGTRLTVT.

The chain joins TRBV12-3 or TRBV12-4 to TRBJ1-6; D possibly corresponds to TRBD1 (6 bases). V was shortened by 7 bases and J by 7 bases, with 11 bases between the two germline ends. This CDR3 comprises 13 residues. CDR3 protein: CASTTRGNSPLHF. The CDR3, as DNA: TGTGCCAGCACCACCAGGGGAAATTCACCCCTCCACTTT.

For the CDR3, the DNA is TGTGCCAGCAGCGTAGCGGGGTACCAAGAGACCCAGTACTTC. This sequence encodes CASSVAGYQETQYF. The V gene is TRBV9, the J gene TRBJ2-5; maybe TRBD2 (5 bases). Germline V gene data show CDR1 as SGDLS and CDR2 as YYNGEE. Trimming pared 0 bases from V and 0 bases from J, leaving 6 bases between. This CDR3 has 14 residues.

The chain recombines TRBV15 with TRBJ2-1, with 10 bases lining up with TRBD2. This CDR3 is built from 16 residues. The germline gives CDR1 LNHNV, CDR2 YYDKDF (reference sequence). The junction had 12 bases not matched to a gene; V was cut back by 5 bases and J by 8 bases. The CDR3 sequence is CATSSPGLAGADEQFF. The CDR3 DNA reads TGTGCCACCAGCTCCCCCGGGCTAGCGGGGGCTGATGAGCAGTTCTTC.

This chain links TRBV18 with TRBJ1-5, with 7 nucleotides matching TRBD1. Losses at the gene ends were 4 bases for V and 0 bases for J; bases not matched to a gene: 9. Germline V gene sequence: CDR1 KGHSH, CDR2 LQKENI. The CDR3 contains 17 residues. CDR3 sequence (DNA): TGTGCCAGCTCACGGGAGACAGGGATGATTAGCAATCAGCCCCAGCATTTT. Its translation: CASSRETGMISNQPQHF.

This chain joins TRBV5-6 and TRBJ2-3; 9 bases line up with TRBD2. The CDR3 length is 16 residues. Losses at the gene ends were 1 base for V and 3 bases for J; bases not matched to a gene: 6. Germline loops: CDR1 SGHDT, CDR2 YYEEEE. CDR3 DNA: TGTGCCAGCAGCTTGTTCGGCGGGGGGGTTACAGATACGCAGTATTTT. It specifies CASSLFGGGVTDTQYF.

The chain couples TRBV11-3 to TRBJ1-1; 8 positions agree with TRBD1. CDR3 length equals 17 residues. Germline values: CDR1 SGHNT, CDR2 YENEEA. The junction had 7 bases not matched to a gene; V was cut back by 0 bases and J by 1 base. The CDR3 DNA sequence: TGTGCCAGCAGCTTAGATGTTGTGACAGGGGCGAACACTGAAGCTTTCTTT. This sequence encodes CASSLDVVTGANTEAFF.

The V call is TRBV30, the J call TRBJ1-5; D remains unclear. Trimming left V 1 base short and J 6 bases short, with 22 bases between. The germline gives CDR1 GTSNPN, CDR2 SVGIG (reference sequence). There are 17 residues in the CDR3. The CDR3: CAWSGPKEGFFGQPQHF. The DNA of the CDR3 is TGTGCCTGGAGTGGCCCTAAGGAGGGTTTTTTCGGTCAGCCCCAGCATTTT. Drawing the rest from reference TRBV30 and TRBJ1-5, the complete variable domain is SQTIHQWPATLVQPVGSPLSLECTVEGTSNPNLYWYRQAAGRGLQLLFYSVGIGQISSEVPQNLSASRPQDRQFILSSKKLLLSDSGFYLCAWSGPKEGFFGQPQHFGDGTRLSIL.

The chain joins TRBV11-2 to TRBJ1-2; 7 bases match TRBD1. CDR3 size: 15 residues. CDR1 is SGHAT and CDR2 is FQNNGV in the germline V gene. V lost 2 bases to trimming and J lost 4 bases; unmatched junction nucleotides: 7. The chain's CDR3 is CASSLRTGEGYGYTF. CDR3 DNA: TGTGCCAGCAGCTTAAGAACAGGGGAGGGCTATGGCTACACCTTC.

The J gene is TRBJ1-2, the V gene TRBV19, with 7 bases matching TRBD1. CDR3 size: 13 residues. J was trimmed by 7 bases and V by 4 bases; bases with no gene match: 6. Per germline, CDR1 LNHDA and CDR2 SQIVND (reference sequence). The CDR3 sequence is CASSTRTGFGYTF. In DNA, the CDR3 is TGTGCCAGTAGTACACGGACAGGTTTTGGCTACACCTTC.

This clone was detected only once. V usage is TRBV12-3 or TRBV12-4 and J usage is TRBJ1-2, with a weak D call TRBD1 (6 bases). V shed 6 bases and J shed 8 bases, with 13 bases lying between them. The length of the CDR3 is 12 residues. CDR3 protein: CASSTGIRGYTF. In DNA form, the CDR3 reads TGTGCCAGCAGCACAGGGATTAGGGGCTACACCTTC.

The chain joins TRBV5-5 to TRBJ1-5; D is ambiguous. V was trimmed by 0 bases and J by 0 bases, leaving 13 bases between them. The CDR3 totals 17 residues. Looked up from germline, CDR1 is SGHKS and CDR2 is YYEKEE (reference sequence). The CDR3 DNA follows: TGTGCCAGCAGCTTGGTGGCGGTACCCTATAGCAATCAGCCCCAGCATTTT. Its translation: CASSLVAVPYSNQPQHF.

The rearrangement joins TRBV12-3 or TRBV12-4 to TRBJ1-6, with a weak D call TRBD1 (5 bases). The CDR3 runs 12 residues. The germline V and J ends were trimmed by 5 bases and 14 bases, with 13 bases remaining between them. This CDR3 is CASSNDRGSLHF. CDR3 in DNA: TGTGCCAGCAGTAACGACAGAGGCTCCCTCCACTTT.

The chain recombines TRBV2 with TRBJ2-5; D not resolved. Trimming removed 6 bases at V and 3 bases at J, with 5 bases between. The CDR3 contains 11 residues. Germline V CDR1 and CDR2: SNHLY, FYNNEI. CDR3 sequence: CASRVEETQYF. CDR3 DNA sequence: TGTGCCAGCAGGGTGGAAGAGACCCAGTACTTC.

V gene TRBV12-3 or TRBV12-4 combines with J gene TRBJ1-1, with D hard to call. The CDR3 runs 13 residues. Trimming pared 6 bases from V and 6 bases from J, leaving 14 bases between. The DNA of the CDR3 is TGTGCCAGCAGCAGAGATCATAACGCTGAAGCTTTCTTT. Its protein is CASSRDHNAEAFF.

The chain carries TRBV5-1 and TRBJ1-2, with 7 bases that match TRBD1. V trimming: 0 bases; J trimming: 6 bases; junction bases outside the gene matches: 5. This CDR3 is 14 amino acids long. In germline, CDR1 is SGHRS, CDR2 YFSETQ. CDR3 sequence (DNA): TGCGCCAGCAGCTTGGACAGGGGCTATGATGGCTACACCTTC. The encoded protein is CASSLDRGYDGYTF.

The V gene is TRBV10-2, the J gene TRBJ2-4; D is uncertain. The V end lost 4 bases, the J end lost 6 bases, and 13 bases lay between the germline ends. The germline gives CDR1 WSHSY, CDR2 SAAADI. The CDR3 is 14 residues long. CDR3: CASSVSLTGNIQYF. In DNA form, the CDR3 reads TGCGCCAGCAGTGTTAGTCTCACGGGAAACATTCAGTACTTC.

This rearrangement joins TRBV19 to TRBJ1-2, with TRBD1 matching 7 bases. The CDR3 runs 12 residues. The J segment lost 8 bases and the V segment lost 10 bases, leaving 10 bases of the junction unmatched. The germline V gene has CDR1 LNHDA and CDR2 SQIVND (reference sequence). The CDR3 DNA is TGTGCCACCCCCACAGGGGATGGCGGCTACACCTTC. This gives the protein CATPTGDGGYTF.

This chain links TRBV10-1 with TRBJ2-1, with 9 bases that match TRBD2. CDR3 length: 15 amino acids. Germline V gene sequence: CDR1 WNHNN, CDR2 SYGVQD (reference sequence). V trimming: 3 bases; J trimming: 7 bases; junction bases outside the gene matches: 7. The CDR3 spells CASSDPQSGRNEQFF. The CDR3 nucleotides read TGCGCCAGCAGTGATCCGCAAAGCGGGAGGAATGAGCAGTTCTTC.

The V call is TRBV5-6, the J call TRBJ1-2; D ambiguous. Germline CDR1 and CDR2: SGHDT and YYEEEE. The CDR3 is 13 amino acids. Trimming shortened V by 0 bases and J by 1 base, and 4 bases separated the two germline ends. The CDR3 region is CASSLGGNYGYTF. The CDR3 nucleotides read TGTGCCAGCAGCTTGGGCGGTAACTATGGCTACACCTTC.

This rearrangement joins TRBV7-9 to TRBJ1-3; D is uncertain. This CDR3 region has 14 residues. V lost 1 base to trimming and J lost 9 bases, with 13 bases between them. Looked up from germline, CDR1 is SEHNR and CDR2 is FQNEAQ (reference sequence). CDR3 DNA: TGTGCCAGCAGCTTAGGATTTGAAGGCCGCACCATATATTTT. Translation gives CASSLGFEGRTIYF.

The V gene is TRBV27, the J gene TRBJ1-1; D not certain. The CDR3 has 13 residues. V was cut by 1 base and J by 0 bases, with 3 bases left in between. Germline CDR1 reads MNHEY; CDR2 reads SMNVEV (reference sequence). The CDR3: CASSLFLNTEAFF. In DNA form, the CDR3 reads TGTGCCAGCAGTTTATTTCTGAACACTGAAGCTTTCTTT.

The gene calls are TRBV12-5 and TRBJ2-7; 10 bases line up with TRBD1. J lost 2 bases, V lost 0 bases, and 4 bases had no gene match. Per the germline V gene, CDR1 is LGHNT and CDR2 is FRNRAP. The CDR3 is made up of 16 amino acids. The CDR3 spells CASGLVLGQGPYEQYF. In nucleotides, the CDR3 is TGTGCTAGTGGTTTGGTCCTGGGACAGGGGCCCTACGAGCAGTACTTC.

The J gene is TRBJ1-5, the V gene TRBV7-9; D is undetermined. V lost 1 base and J lost 4, with 11 bases in between. Per germline, CDR1 SEHNR and CDR2 FQNEAQ (reference sequence). This CDR3 is 15 amino acids long. CDR3 amino acids: CASSLDSAANQPQHF. The CDR3 DNA sequence: TGTGCCAGCAGCTTAGACTCAGCCGCGAATCAGCCCCAGCATTTT.